A selection of T cell receptor beta chains follows, all from one sample in a study of blood T cell repertoires in COVID-19. Some clones are missing from TCRdb's copy, which holds only in-frame ones; the method was immunoSEQ multiplex PCR. Of around 300,000 clones listed, 80% to 90% are singletons. The specimen sequenced was PBMCs or T cells enriched from blood (not recorded which). Receptor source: a woman between 18 and 29 years old who had recovered from COVID-19. The CDR3 runs from the conserved cysteine through the conserved F or W. D genes are given only for firm matches. The size field is filled for only some rows; it gives once, few, many or a size class.

>.|TRBV5-1|TRBJ2-6|.
CASSLAVGVGANVLTF
TGCGCCAGCAGCTTGGCCGTAGGGGTTGGGGCCAACGTCCTGACTTTC
>TRBD1|TRBV14|TRBJ2-3|once
CASSRTGYTDTQYF
TGTGCCAGCAGCCGGACAGGATACACAGATACGCAGTATTTT
>.|TRBV9|TRBJ2-7|.
CASSASDVTYEQYF
TGTGCCAGCAGCGCCAGCGACGTAACCTACGAGCAGTACTTC
>TRBD1|TRBV27|TRBJ2-5|.
CASSRDRGDAETQYF
TGTGCCAGCAGTCGGGACAGGGGGGACGCAGAGACCCAGTACTTC
>.|TRBV5-1|TRBJ1-1|.
CASRGAAESTEAFF
TGCGCCAGCAGAGGGGCAGCCGAGAGCACTGAAGCTTTCTTT
>.|TRBV18|TRBJ1-1|.
CASSPRQESEAFF
TGTGCCAGCTCACCGAGACAGGAATCTGAAGCTTTCTTT
>TRBD1|TRBV28|TRBJ2-1|.
CASSPQGALSTYNEQFF
TGTGCCAGCAGTCCACAGGGGGCCCTTTCCACCTACAATGAGCAGTTCTTC
>TRBD1|TRBV5-1|TRBJ2-2|few
CASSLDRVAGELFF
TGCGCCAGCAGCCTGGACAGGGTCGCCGGGGAGCTGTTTTTT
>.|TRBV7-9|TRBJ1-4|.
CASSGGGQGNEKLFF
TGTGCCAGCAGCGGGGGCGGGCAGGGTAATGAAAAACTGTTTTTT
>.|TRBV6-6|TRBJ2-1|.
CASSRPTQGFYNEQFF
TGTGCCAGCAGTCGACCGACACAGGGTTTCTACAATGAGCAGTTCTTC
>TRBD2|TRBV5-1|TRBJ2-1|.
CASSLYGGGEDEQFF
TGCGCCAGCAGCTTGTATGGCGGGGGAGAGGATGAGCAGTTCTTC
>TRBD1|TRBV24-1|TRBJ1-4|.
CATSDWRTGELFF
TGTGCCACCAGTGATTGGCGGACAGGGGAACTGTTTTTT
>.|TRBV2|TRBJ2-7|.
CASKEVYEQYF
TGTGCCAGCAAAGAGGTGTACGAGCAGTACTTC
>TRBD1|TRBV7-9|TRBJ1-2|few
CASSPGTGTDGYTF
TGTGCCAGCAGTCCCGGGACAGGGACGGATGGCTACACCTTC
>TRBD1|TRBV7-8|TRBJ2-5|.
CASSQNRDRADETQYF
TGTGCCAGCAGCCAAAACCGGGACAGGGCAGATGAGACCCAGTACTTC
>TRBD1|TRBV6-1|TRBJ1-3|.
CASSEGTGLNSGNTIYF
TGTGCCAGCAGCGAAGGGACAGGGCTAAACTCTGGAAACACCATATATTTT
>.|TRBV4-1|TRBJ1-1|.
CASSQAGGVNTEAFF
TGCGCCAGCAGCCAAGCGGGAGGAGTGAACACTGAAGCTTTCTTT
>TRBD2|TRBV5-1|TRBJ2-1|.
CASSFVLAGGDEQFF
TGCGCCAGCAGCTTCGTTCTAGCGGGGGGTGATGAGCAGTTCTTC
>.|TRBV4-1|TRBJ2-3|.
CASSQDGAGANTDTQYF
TGCGCCAGCAGCCAAGATGGCGCGGGGGCCAACACAGATACGCAGTATTTT
>.|TRBV28|TRBJ1-4|.
CASSGQLATNEKLFF
TGTGCCAGCTCGGGACAACTTGCAACTAATGAAAAACTGTTTTTT
>TRBD2|TRBV12-5|TRBJ2-5|.
CASGLGAGGRTQYF
TGTGCTAGTGGGTTGGGAGCGGGGGGTCGGACCCAGTACTTC
>TRBD2|TRBV5-5|TRBJ2-3|.
CASSLGLAGTDTQYF
TGTGCCAGCAGCTTGGGGCTAGCGGGGACAGATACGCAGTATTTT
>.|TRBV10-2|TRBJ1-2|.
CASRAGSYGYTF
TGCGCCAGCAGAGCCGGGTCCTATGGCTACACCTTC
>.|TRBV5-1|TRBJ1-1|.
CASKQQGRGNTEAFF
TGCGCCAGCAAGCAACAGGGAAGGGGAAACACTGAAGCTTTCTTT
>.|TRBV9|TRBJ1-1|.
CASSADGLPEAFF
TGTGCCAGCAGCGCCGACGGACTCCCTGAAGCTTTCTTT
>TRBD1|TRBV15|TRBJ1-2|.
CATSRDLGGGYTF
TGTGCCACCAGCAGAGACTTAGGGGGCGGCTACACCTTC
>TRBD2|TRBV29-1|TRBJ2-3|.
CSVAPSGSTDTQYF
TGCAGCGTCGCTCCTAGCGGGAGCACAGATACGCAGTATTTT
>TRBD2|TRBV3-1/TRBV3-2|TRBJ2-3|.
CASSRTSGGNTDTQYF
TGTGCCAGCAGTCGGACTAGCGGGGGGAACACAGATACGCAGTATTTT
>TRBD2|TRBV3-1/TRBV3-2|TRBJ2-1|.
CASSKSGGAYNEQFF
TGTGCCAGCAGCAAGAGCGGGGGGGCATACAATGAGCAGTTCTTC
>.|TRBV7-2|TRBJ1-1|.
CASSYRQPLPFF
TGTGCCAGCAGCTACCGACAGCCGCTCCCTTTCTTT
>TRBD1|TRBV18|TRBJ2-2|once
CASSPRRSGQGKNTGELFF
TGTGCCAGCTCACCACGGAGGAGCGGACAGGGGAAGAACACCGGGGAGCTGTTTTTT
>TRBD1|TRBV12-3/TRBV12-4|TRBJ2-5|.
CASSKDREETQYF
TGTGCCAGCAGTAAGGACAGGGAAGAGACCCAGTACTTC
>TRBD1|TRBV7-9|TRBJ1-2|.
CASSLGQGLDYGYTF
TGTGCCAGCAGCTTGGGACAGGGATTAGACTATGGCTACACCTTC
>TRBD2|TRBV10-1|TRBJ2-5|.
CASSESGGPHLQETQYF
TGCGCCAGCAGTGAATCGGGGGGACCTCATCTGCAAGAGACCCAGTACTTC
>TRBD1|TRBV19|TRBJ1-6|.
CASRRLDRGLFSPLHF
TGTGCCAGTCGACGATTGGACAGGGGGCTTTTTTCACCCCTCCACTTT
>.|TRBV4-1|TRBJ1-1|.
CASSQAQMNTEAFF
TGCGCCAGCAGCCAGGCTCAGATGAACACTGAAGCTTTCTTT
>TRBD1|TRBV28|TRBJ1-2|.
CASSFPQGNGYGYTF
TGTGCCAGCAGTTTCCCACAGGGGAACGGCTATGGCTACACCTTC
>TRBD2|TRBV19|TRBJ2-7|.
CASSPGGGPYEQYF
TGTGCCAGTAGTCCTGGCGGGGGGCCCTACGAGCAGTACTTC
>.|TRBV5-1|TRBJ1-5|.
CASALATGYNQPQHF
TGCGCCTCCGCGCTGGCCACAGGTTACAATCAGCCCCAGCATTTT
>TRBD1|TRBV7-9|TRBJ2-1|.
CASSLTGTGVDEQFF
TGTGCCAGCAGCCTAACCGGGACAGGGGTGGATGAGCAGTTCTTC
>.|TRBV5-4|TRBJ1-1|.
CASSLTGNTEAFF
TGTGCCAGCAGCTTAACAGGTAACACTGAAGCTTTCTTT
>.|TRBV5-5|TRBJ2-3|.
CASSLDRVGDTQYF
TGTGCCAGCAGCTTGGACAGGGTTGGAGATACGCAGTATTTT
>TRBD2|TRBV28|TRBJ2-3|.
CASSPSGMTDTQYF
TGTGCCAGCAGTCCAAGCGGGATGACAGATACGCAGTATTTT
>TRBD1|TRBV29-1|TRBJ2-3|.
CSVVLTGTPDTQYF
TGCAGCGTTGTCTTGACAGGGACACCAGATACGCAGTATTTT
>.|TRBV27|TRBJ2-7|.
CASSLRGGYEQYF
TGTGCCAGCAGTTTACGAGGGGGATACGAGCAGTACTTC
>.|TRBV29-1|TRBJ2-6|.
CSVGLWASGANVLTF
TGCAGCGTTGGCTTATGGGCCTCTGGGGCCAACGTCCTGACTTTC
>.|TRBV5-5|TRBJ2-2|.
CASSLRGAAGELFF
TGTGCCAGCAGTCTCCGGGGGGCGGCCGGGGAGCTGTTTTTT
>TRBD1|TRBV6-5|TRBJ1-6|.
CASTGQGSPLHF
TGTGCCAGCACAGGACAGGGCTCACCCCTCCACTTT
>TRBD2|TRBV7-9|TRBJ2-7|.
CASSLSSGGFSYEQYF
TGTGCCAGCAGCTTAAGTTCCGGGGGGTTCTCCTACGAGCAGTACTTC
>TRBD1|TRBV27|TRBJ2-3|few
CASKGGPDTQYF
TGTGCCAGCAAAGGGGGCCCAGATACGCAGTATTTT
>.|TRBV29-1|TRBJ1-1|.
CSVETRGGTEAFF
TGCAGCGTTGAAACCAGGGGAGGGACTGAAGCTTTCTTT
>TRBD1|TRBV19|TRBJ1-1|.
CASSKDRGPNTEAFF
TGTGCCAGTAGTAAAGACAGGGGACCGAACACTGAAGCTTTCTTT
>TRBD2|TRBV15|TRBJ2-1|.
CATSSQKLAGGYNEQFF
TGTGCCACCAGCAGCCAAAAACTAGCGGGGGGCTACAATGAGCAGTTCTTC
>.|TRBV5-4|TRBJ2-7|few
CASGGLLGEQYF
TGTGCCAGCGGGGGCCTCCTCGGCGAGCAGTACTTC
>.|TRBV19|TRBJ2-5|.
CASSMIYRETQYF
TGTGCCAGTAGTATGATTTACAGAGAGACCCAGTACTTC
>.|TRBV10-1|TRBJ1-1|.
CASSPLGGRGEAFF
TGCGCCAGCAGTCCCCTCGGGGGGAGGGGTGAAGCTTTCTTT
>TRBD1|TRBV4-1|TRBJ2-1|.
CASSPRGIEQFF
TGCGCCAGCAGCCCCAGGGGGATTGAGCAGTTCTTC
>.|TRBV19|TRBJ2-1|.
CASSAVVNNEQFF
TGTGCCAGTAGTGCAGTGGTCAACAATGAGCAGTTCTTC